This section outlines one T cell receptor (beta chain) sequence together with its context. Its antigen is unknown. A read error may account for a junction end that differs from germline. The data originate from a study of cytomegalovirus exposure and HLA in healthy donors. Study-wide results and limits: Among the sequence variants, a highly shared cluster was likely an artifact of sequencing. Follow-up analysis seemed to connect common viral pathogens with several of the most significant clusters identified. As was reported, the classifier diagnosed cytomegalovirus status with high specificity and sensitivity.

This CDR3 has 15 residues. Germline assignment: CDR1 LGHNA and CDR2 YNFKEQ. Primers: 60 Vbeta forward and 13 Jbeta reverse. Clones were read by immunoSEQ multiplex PCR, and TCRdb kept only the in-frame ones, dropping some. The repertoire has around 85,000 clones, around 80% of them found once; the top ten carry 1.1%. The V and J genes are TRBV4-2 and TRBJ1-2; possibly TRBD1 for D (6 bases). The TCR sequence derives from a male donor in good health and CMV-seronegative. Source material: PBMCs. CDR3 in DNA: TGTGCCAGCAGCCAAGATTCAGGGGCCAACTATGGCTACCCCTTC. Encoded protein: CASSQDSGANYGYPF.